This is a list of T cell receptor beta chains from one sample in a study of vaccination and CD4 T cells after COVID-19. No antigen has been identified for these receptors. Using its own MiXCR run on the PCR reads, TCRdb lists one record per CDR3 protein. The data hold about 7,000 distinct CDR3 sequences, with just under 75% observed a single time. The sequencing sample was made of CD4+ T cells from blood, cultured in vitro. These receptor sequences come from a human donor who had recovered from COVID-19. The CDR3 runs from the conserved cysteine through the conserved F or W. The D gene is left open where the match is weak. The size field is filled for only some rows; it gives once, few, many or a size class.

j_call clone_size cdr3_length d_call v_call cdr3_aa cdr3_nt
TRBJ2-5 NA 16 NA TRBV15 CATSRDFEPPGETQYF TGTGCCACCAGCAGAGATTTTGAGCCCCCCGGGGAGACCCAGTACTTC
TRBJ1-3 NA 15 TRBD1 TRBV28 CASSSTGHSGNTIYF TGTGCCAGCAGTTCGACAGGGCACTCTGGAAACACCATATATTTT
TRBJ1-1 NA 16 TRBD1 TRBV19 CASSIGGGRGMAEAFF TGTGCCAGTAGTATAGGAGGCGGCAGGGGGATGGCTGAAGCTTTCTTT
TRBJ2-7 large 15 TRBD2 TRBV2 CASSEGGSGRGEQYF TGTGCCAGCAGTGAAGGTGGTAGCGGGAGGGGCGAGCAGTACTTC
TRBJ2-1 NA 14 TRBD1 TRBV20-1 CSATGTGIWGEQFF TGCAGTGCGACCGGGACAGGGATTTGGGGTGAGCAGTTCTTC
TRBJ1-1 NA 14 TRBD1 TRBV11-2 CASSYAGQGTEAFF TGTGCCAGCAGCTACGCGGGACAGGGCACTGAAGCTTTCTTT
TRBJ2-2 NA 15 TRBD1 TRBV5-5 CASYRGQGTTGELFF TGTGCCAGCTACAGGGGACAGGGGACCACCGGGGAGCTGTTTTTT
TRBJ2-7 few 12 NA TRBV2 CASSDDGYEQYF TGTGCCAGCAGTGATGACGGATACGAGCAGTACTTC
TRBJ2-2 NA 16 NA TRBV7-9 CASSDYLGLNTGELFF TGTGCCAGCAGCGACTACCTGGGCCTAAACACCGGGGAGCTGTTTTTT
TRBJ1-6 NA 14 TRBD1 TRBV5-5 CASSLAGGNSPLHF TGTGCCAGCAGCTTGGCAGGGGGCAATTCACCCCTCCACTTT
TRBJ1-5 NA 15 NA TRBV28 CASRREDRNNQPQHF TGTGCCTCCCGACGAGAAGACAGAAACAATCAGCCCCAGCATTTT
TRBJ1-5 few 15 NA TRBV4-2 CASSQETGFNQPQHF TGTGCCAGCAGCCAAGAAACAGGGTTCAATCAGCCCCAGCATTTT
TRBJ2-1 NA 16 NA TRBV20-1 CSARPIRGARVNEQFF TGCAGTGCTAGACCAATTCGGGGGGCCCGGGTCAATGAGCAGTTCTTC
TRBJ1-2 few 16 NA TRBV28 CASSQSGAESLYGYTF TGTGCCAGCAGTCAATCCGGGGCCGAATCTCTCTATGGCTACACCTTC
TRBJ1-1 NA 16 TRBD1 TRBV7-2 CASSPRSGQGYTEAFF TGTGCCAGCAGCCCGCGCTCGGGACAGGGCTACACTGAAGCTTTCTTT
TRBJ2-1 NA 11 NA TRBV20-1 CSAKRANEQFF TGCAGTGCTAAGAGGGCCAATGAGCAGTTCTTC
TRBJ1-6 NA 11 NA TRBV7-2 CASSAASPLHF TGTGCCAGCAGCGCTGCCTCACCCCTCCACTTT
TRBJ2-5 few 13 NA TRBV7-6 CASAQGAQETQYF TGTGCCAGCGCCCAGGGTGCCCAAGAGACCCAGTACTTC
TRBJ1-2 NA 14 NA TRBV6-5 CASSYSAPNYGYTF TGTGCCAGCAGTTACTCAGCCCCTAACTATGGCTACACCTTC
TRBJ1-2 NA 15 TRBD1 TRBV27 CASSFRGTDKYGYTF TGTGCCAGCAGTTTCCGCGGGACAGATAAATATGGCTACACCTTC
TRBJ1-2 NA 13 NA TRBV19 CASSIGADYGYTF TGTGCCAGTAGTATTGGGGCAGACTATGGCTACACCTTC
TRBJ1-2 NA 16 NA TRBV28 CASSFKLDWTDYGYTF TGTGCCAGCAGTTTTAAGTTAGATTGGACGGATTATGGCTACACCTTC
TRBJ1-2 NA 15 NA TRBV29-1 CSVGGAEGQTYGYTF TGCAGCGTTGGGGGTGCGGAGGGCCAGACTTATGGCTACACCTTC
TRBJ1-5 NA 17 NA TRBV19 CASSGTQNPLGNQPQHF TGTGCCAGCTCCGGGACCCAAAACCCCCTGGGCAATCAGCCCCAGCATTTT
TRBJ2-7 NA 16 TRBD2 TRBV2 CASRTGLATYSYEQYF TGTGCCAGCAGAACCGGACTAGCGACTTACTCCTACGAGCAGTACTTC
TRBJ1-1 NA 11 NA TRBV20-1 CIGEADTEAFF TGCATTGGGGAGGCGGACACTGAAGCTTTCTTT
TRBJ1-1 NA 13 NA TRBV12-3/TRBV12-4 CASSAGGNTEAFF TGTGCCAGCAGTGCCGGCGGGAACACTGAAGCTTTCTTT